These T cell receptor beta chains were read from a single sample in a study of T cell changes during pregnancy in multiple sclerosis. The method was immunoSEQ multiplex PCR; TCRdb's version includes in-frame clones alone and lacks a portion of them. The sample comprises tens of thousands of clones, approximately 80% of which are singletons, and 0.64% rests with the top ten. The specimen comprised CD4+ T cells from peripheral blood mononuclear cells, sampled before pregnancy. These receptors all come from a female donor with multiple sclerosis, enrolled in a pregnancy study. Each CDR3 is given with its conserved first and last residue. Each record gives: J gene, V gene, D gene, clone size, CDR3 protein, CDR3 DNA. The D gene is left open where the match is weak. Size is omitted from some rows. Given values are once, few, many or a class for expanded clones.

TRBJ1-1	TRBV6-4	.	.	CASKVGSANTEAFF	TGTGCCAGCAAGGTTGGCAGCGCTAACACTGAAGCTTTCTTT
TRBJ1-3	TRBV5-4	.	once	CASSLPGVGSSGNTIYF	TGTGCCAGCAGCTTGCCCGGGGTGGGGAGCTCTGGAAACACCATATATTTT
TRBJ1-4	TRBV18	TRBD1	.	CASSPLGQGKEKLFF	TGTGCCAGCTCACCACTGGGACAGGGAAAAGAAAAACTGTTTTTT
TRBJ2-3	TRBV27	.	.	CASSRKPTGTFSTDTQYF	TGTGCCAGCAGTCGCAAACCGACAGGAACCTTCTCCACAGATACGCAGTATTTT
TRBJ1-1	TRBV6-5	TRBD1	.	CASSPRTGGTEAFF	TGTGCCAGCAGCCCCCGGACAGGGGGCACTGAAGCTTTCTTT
TRBJ2-2	TRBV13	.	once	CASTSRSSENTGELFF	TGTGCCAGCACCAGCAGGTCTAGCGAGAACACCGGGGAGCTGTTTTTT
TRBJ2-7	TRBV6-6	TRBD1	.	CASSSGQGISYEQYF	TGTGCCAGCAGTTCCGGACAGGGGATTTCCTACGAGCAGTACTTC
TRBJ1-1	TRBV7-9	.	few	CASSRLSTEAFF	TGTGCCAGCAGCCGGTTATCCACTGAAGCTTTCTTT
TRBJ2-7	TRBV7-8	.	once	CASSTPFQGSREQYF	TGTGCCAGCAGCACACCCTTTCAGGGGAGCCGCGAGCAGTACTTC
TRBJ1-5	TRBV6-1	TRBD1	.	CASSVETGTNQPQHF	TGTGCCAGCAGTGTTGAGACAGGGACCAATCAGCCCCAGCATTTT
TRBJ2-7	TRBV7-2	TRBD1	.	CASSADRVISYEQYF	TGTGCCAGCAGCGCAGACAGGGTAATCTCCTACGAGCAGTACTTC
TRBJ2-1	TRBV11-3	TRBD1	once	CASSLGQGLQFF	TGTGCCAGCAGCCTGGGACAGGGACTCCAGTTCTTC
TRBJ2-1	TRBV7-2	.	.	CASSLKREGEQFF	TGTGCCAGCAGCTTAAAACGGGAAGGGGAGCAGTTCTTC
TRBJ1-2	TRBV6-4	.	.	CASSPDGKNYGYTF	TGTGCCAGCAGTCCTGACGGGAAGAACTATGGCTACACCTTC
TRBJ1-2	TRBV30	TRBD1	.	CAWSVGQGAGGYTF	TGTGCCTGGAGTGTAGGACAGGGGGCCGGTGGCTACACCTTC
TRBJ2-7	TRBV7-8	TRBD1	.	CASSPRSVTGGYEQYF	TGTGCCAGCAGCCCCAGAAGCGTGACAGGGGGCTACGAGCAGTACTTC
TRBJ2-3	TRBV20-1	.	once	CSAARQTQYF	TGCAGTGCGGCCCGTCAAACGCAGTATTTT
TRBJ2-3	TRBV7-9	TRBD2	.	CALAGGRTTDTQYF	TGTGCCCTCGCGGGGGGGCGGACCACAGATACGCAGTATTTT
TRBJ2-5	TRBV7-2	.	once	CASSPLSAGRETQYF	TGTGCCAGCAGCCCCCTTTCGGCGGGGAGAGAGACCCAGTACTTC
TRBJ2-1	TRBV5-1	TRBD2	few	CASSLTSGGQDEQFF	TGCGCCAGCAGCTTGACTAGCGGGGGGCAAGATGAGCAGTTCTTC
TRBJ1-1	TRBV19	TRBD1	once	CASSDDNRDSTEAFF	TGTGCCAGTAGTGACGACAACCGGGACAGCACTGAAGCTTTCTTT
TRBJ2-2	TRBV30	TRBD1	few	CAWSVPLRDRGLRRTGELFF	TGTGCCTGGAGTGTTCCTCTCCGGGACAGGGGTCTGAGACGCACCGGGGAGCTGTTTTTT
TRBJ2-6	TRBV5-6	.	.	CASSLTQAPASGANVLTF	TGTGCCAGCAGCTTGACACAGGCACCCGCCTCTGGGGCCAACGTCCTGACTTTC
TRBJ1-6	TRBV7-3	.	.	CASSLNGGADSPLHF	TGTGCCAGCAGCTTAAATGGGGGCGCAGATTCACCCCTCCACTTT
TRBJ2-3	TRBV5-8	.	.	CASSRGLSSTDTQYF	TGTGCCAGCAGCCGGGGACTCTCTAGCACAGATACGCAGTATTTT
TRBJ2-5	TRBV19	.	.	CASNPGDVGETQYF	TGTGCCAGTAATCCGGGGGACGTCGGAGAGACCCAGTACTTC
TRBJ2-7	TRBV9	.	.	CASSPGSSAYEQYF	TGTGCCAGCAGCCCTGGTAGTTCGGCCTACGAGCAGTACTTC
TRBJ1-1	TRBV5-4	.	.	CASSYRDRSPEAFF	TGTGCCAGCAGCTACCGTGACAGGTCCCCTGAAGCTTTCTTT
TRBJ2-2	TRBV30	.	.	CCGQYTGELFF	TGTTGTGGACAGTACACCGGGGAGCTGTTTTTT
TRBJ1-6	TRBV2	TRBD1	.	CASSVQGADNSPLHF	TGTGCCAGCAGTGTACAGGGGGCGGATAATTCACCCCTCCACTTT